This TCR beta chain originates from a study of PD-L1 blockade in urothelial cancer. Sequenced by immunoSEQ multiplex PCR; TCRdb stores in-frame clones only, minus some. The sample has more than 50,000 clones; approximately 80% are singletons. Time point given: pretreatment peripheral blood. Trimming took 6 bases from V and 5 from J; bases not matched to a gene: 4. The germline CDR1 and CDR2 sequences are MNHEY and SVGAGI. The CDR3 length is 14 residues. V usage is TRBV6-5 and J usage is TRBJ1-2, with 12 bases identical to TRBD1. The material sequenced was PBMCs, taken around atezolizumab (anti-PD-L1) treatment. This TCR was sampled from a man aged 65-85 years with urothelial cancer. The CDR3 region is CASSRDRGLYGYTF. In DNA form, the CDR3 reads TGTGCCAGCAGCCGGGACAGGGGGCTGTATGGCTACACCTTC.